The entry that follows covers one TCR beta chain sequence. Between the trimmed V and J ends, which lost 5 bases and 3 bases, there was a span of 8 bases. In germline, CDR1 is LNHDA, CDR2 SQIVND (reference sequence). The CDR3 sequence is 13 residues long. The assay was immunoSEQ multiplex PCR, and TCRdb's table has in-frame clones only and misses some. The sample lists some 85,000 clones, over 90% occurring once. This sample stems from a study of T cell changes during pregnancy in multiple sclerosis. The sequence came from a female donor with multiple sclerosis, enrolled in a pregnancy study. The chain is built from TRBV19 and TRBJ2-1; D remains unclear. Material: peripheral blood, obtained in the second trimester of pregnancy. The chain's CDR3 is CASSLTVYNEQFF. CDR3 sequence (DNA): TGTGCCAGTAGTCTCACAGTCTACAATGAGCAGTTCTTC.